The 30 T cell receptor beta chains given below trace back to one sample, sequenced in a study of blood T cells in healthy people across ages (dated by TCRdb to between 2015 and 2016). Library creation used 5' RACE. The sequencer listed for this sample is Illumina HiSeq 2500. The second PCR ran for roughly 7 to 11 cycles and used a J-beta primer mix along with a sample-barcoded 5' primer. The public reads were quality trimmed at Q25 with fastp and then assembled into clones with MiXCR by TCRdb, keeping productive beta chains. Each record represents a unique CDR3 protein, reported with the most common genes and DNA among its rows. This sample is represented by hundreds of thousands of distinct CDR3 sequences; approximately 48% of them were singletons. The ten largest account for about 19% of the sample. Sequences were obtained from blood. These receptors all come from a man in his sixties in good health.

This clonotype appeared a few times. This chain connects TRBV7-2 to TRBJ2-1; TRBD2 might be the D (6 bases). Germline lookup yields CDR1 SGHTA and CDR2 FQGNSA. The V end was cut by 1 base, the J end by 15 bases, with 19 bases between. CDR3 length: 14 amino acids. The CDR3 sequence is CASSLGLATSPPFF. CDR3 nucleotide sequence: TGTGCCAGCAGCTTAGGGCTAGCGACCTCACCCCCGTTCTTC.

The V call is TRBV7-9, the J call TRBJ1-6; 9 positions match TRBD1. Germline-derived CDR1 and CDR2 are SEHNR and FQNEAQ (reference sequence). The trim removed 4 bases at V and 9 bases at J, leaving 7 bases unmatched. CDR3 length equals 15 residues. The CDR3 DNA sequence: TGTGCCAGCAGCTCTACAGGGGGCGGTGGTTCACCCCTCCACTTT. Its protein product is CASSSTGGGGSPLHF.

The chain joins TRBV2 to TRBJ1-6; tentatively, D is TRBD1 (5 bases). V was cut by 3 bases and J by 8 bases, with 20 bases left in between. This CDR3 has 17 residues. The germline CDR1 and CDR2 sequences are SNHLY and FYNNEI. CDR3 loop: CASSEDPPGLLYSPLHF. In nucleotides, the CDR3 is TGTGCCAGCAGTGAGGACCCACCGGGACTACTTTATTCACCCCTCCACTTT.

V gene TRBV27 combines with J gene TRBJ2-1; 9 bases are a match to TRBD2. With V trimmed by 2 bases and J by 10 bases, 12 bases remained unmatched. The CDR3 loop spans 16 amino acids. Germline V gene lookup returns CDR1 MNHEY and CDR2 SMNVEV (reference sequence). The CDR3 nucleotides are TGTGCCAGCAGTTTAGGCAGCGGGGGGTACCGAGAAGAGCAGTTCTTC. It specifies CASSLGSGGYREEQFF.

The rearrangement joins TRBV24-1 to TRBJ2-3; 7 positions agree with TRBD1. The germline V gene has CDR1 KGHDR and CDR2 SFDVKD. The CDR3 has 17 amino acids. J gave up 0 bases and V 7 bases, and 12 bases lay outside the gene matches. CDR3 bases: TGTGCCACCAGCTTCAAACCGGGACAGTCTAGCACAGATACGCAGTATTTT. It is translated as CATSFKPGQSSTDTQYF.

The chain uses TRBV6-6 and TRBJ1-1; 7 bases fit TRBD1. The CDR3 consists of 12 residues. Germline values: CDR1 MNHNY, CDR2 SVGAGI (reference sequence). The ends lost 9 bases at V and 4 bases at J; junction bases unmatched: 5. The CDR3: CASRGLSTEAFF. CDR3 nucleotides: TGTGCCAGTAGGGGGCTGAGCACTGAAGCTTTCTTT.

The chain links TRBV27 to TRBJ1-6; D might be TRBD1 (5 bases). The CDR3 loop spans 15 amino acids. The germline CDR1 and CDR2 sequences are MNHEY and SMNVEV (reference sequence). V lost 5 bases and J 8 bases, leaving 16 bases between the germline ends. CDR3 protein: CASSLLPGLDSPLHF. The CDR3 nucleotides are TGTGCCAGCAGTCTCCTGCCGGGGCTGGATTCACCCCTCCACTTT.

The chain is built from TRBV4-3 and TRBJ2-5; D is possibly TRBD1 (6 bases). The CDR3 is 14 residues long. The germline gives CDR1 LGHNA, CDR2 YSLEER. Trimming removed 1 base from V and 2 bases from J, with 8 bases in between. The CDR3 DNA is TGCGCCAGCAGCCAAGTAAGGGGGCAAGAGACCCAGTACTTC. This translates into CASSQVRGQETQYF.

This clonotype was found a few times. The rearrangement uses TRBV6-2 or TRBV6-3 and TRBJ2-1; D is uncertain. This CDR3 contains 16 residues. V dropped 0 bases and J dropped 9 bases, with 18 bases sitting between them. Germline V lookup: CDR1 MNHEY, CDR2 SVGEGT. Written as DNA, the CDR3 is TGTGCCAGCAGTTACTCGATGTTGGTAGGGAAGGGTGAGCAGTTCTTC. This codes for CASSYSMLVGKGEQFF.

The chain joins TRBV6-5 to TRBJ2-1, with D possibly matching TRBD2 (6 bases). Trimming left V 6 bases short and J 0 bases short, with 9 bases between. Per germline, CDR1 MNHEY and CDR2 SVGAGI. CDR3 length: 14 amino acids. CDR3 residues: CASRLALSYNEQFF. In DNA, the CDR3 is TGTGCCAGCAGGCTAGCGCTCTCCTACAATGAGCAGTTCTTC.

This chain uses TRBV20-1 with TRBJ1-5; D gene unclear. Germline loops: CDR1 DFQATT, CDR2 SNEGSKA (reference sequence). The CDR3 covers 12 residues. The V gene lost 6 bases and the J gene lost 7 bases, with 13 bases spanning the gap. The CDR3 is CSATTNPQPQHF. The DNA of the CDR3 is TGCAGTGCGACGACCAATCCACAGCCCCAGCATTTT.

This clonotype was seen only a few times. This chain links TRBV28 with TRBJ2-1, with D perhaps given as TRBD1 or TRBD2 (5 bases each). V dropped 6 bases and J dropped 4 bases, with 13 bases sitting between them. The germline V gene has CDR1 MDHEN and CDR2 SYDVKM. The length of the CDR3 is 14 residues. DNA of the CDR3: TGTGCCAGCAGCTTCCGGGACGGGTACAATGAGCAGTTCTTC. Encoded protein: CASSFRDGYNEQFF.

This chain uses TRBV7-3 with TRBJ2-6, with TRBD1 identical over 8 bases. This CDR3 is built from 20 residues. V was pared by 1 base and J by 0 bases, with 11 bases of the junction left unmatched. In germline, CDR1 is SGHTA, CDR2 FQGTGA. The CDR3 spells CASSLMTGDLPSSGANVLTF. The CDR3 nucleotides read TGTGCCAGCAGCTTAATGACAGGGGACCTTCCGAGCTCTGGGGCCAACGTCCTGACTTTC. Filled out from reference TRBV7-3 and TRBJ2-6, the complete variable domain reads GAGVSQTPSNKVTEKGKYVELRCDPISGHTALYWYRQSLGQGPEFLIYFQGTGAADDSGLPNDRFFAVRPEGSVSTLKIQRTERGDSAVYLCASSLMTGDLPSSGANVLTFGAGSRLTVL.

The chain combines TRBV27 with TRBJ2-7; 7 bases map to TRBD1. The CDR3 consists of 15 residues. The V and J ends lost 3 bases and 5 bases, in that order; junction bases with no gene match: 10. The germline gives CDR1 MNHEY, CDR2 SMNVEV (reference sequence). The chain's CDR3 is CASSLSDGQDDEQYF. In DNA form, the CDR3 reads TGTGCCAGCAGTTTGAGTGACGGACAGGACGACGAGCAGTACTTC.

There are many counts of this clonotype. This chain links TRBV29-1 with TRBJ2-1, with D perhaps TRBD1 (6 bases). In germline, CDR1 is SQVTM, CDR2 ANQGSEA. This CDR3 has 15 amino acids. With 6 bases removed from V and 3 bases from J, the gap between germline ends came to 18 bases. DNA of the CDR3: TGCAGCGTCCGAGGTGGGCAGGGGATCTACAATGAGCAGTTCTTC. Translated: CSVRGGQGIYNEQFF.

This clonotype was observed a few times. This rearrangement joins TRBV20-1 to TRBJ1-6, with TRBD1 identical over 10 bases. CDR3 size: 15 residues. The junction had 6 bases not matched to a gene; V was cut back by 0 bases and J by 10 bases. Germline V CDR1 and CDR2: DFQATT, SNEGSKA (reference sequence). DNA of the CDR3: TGCAGTGCTAGAGATGGGACAGGGGATCGGTCACCCCTCCACTTT. It translates to CSARDGTGDRSPLHF.

The rearrangement uses TRBV7-2 and TRBJ2-5; 9 bases map to TRBD1. The J segment lost 4 bases and the V segment lost 4 bases, leaving 4 bases of the junction unmatched. Germline V gene lookup returns CDR1 SGHTA and CDR2 FQGNSA. The CDR3 spans 14 residues. Written as DNA, the CDR3 is TGTGCCAGCAGCTCCTTGACAGGGGGAGAGACCCAGTACTTC. Translation: CASSSLTGGETQYF. The full variable domain, in which reference TRBV7-2 and TRBJ2-5 provide the parts outside the CDR3, is GAGVSQSPSNKVTEKGKDVELRCDPISGHTALYWYRQSLGQGLEFLIYFQGNSAPDKSGLPSDRFSAERTGGSVSTLTIQRTQQEDSAVYLCASSSLTGGETQYFGPGTRLLVL.

This rearrangement joins TRBV7-2 to TRBJ1-6; weak D call: TRBD1 (5 bases). Germline-derived CDR1 and CDR2 are SGHTA and FQGNSA. The CDR3 is 11 residues long. V shed 4 bases and J shed 14 bases, with 9 bases lying between them. The DNA for the CDR3 is TGTGCCAGCAGCTCAGGGCCAGCCCTCCACTTT. Protein: CASSSGPALHF.

This rearrangement joins TRBV2 to TRBJ2-3; TRBD1 or TRBD2 may be the D gene (5 bases each). The CDR3 consists of 13 residues. Trimming shortened V by 4 bases and J by 5 bases, and 10 bases separated the two germline ends. Germline V gene lookup returns CDR1 SNHLY and CDR2 FYNNEI. The CDR3 loop reads CASSGSGQDTQYF. Here the CDR3 DNA reads TGTGCCAGCAGTGGTTCGGGGCAAGATACGCAGTATTTT.

This clonotype was seen many times. This sequence joins TRBV10-3 and TRBJ2-3; no clear D gene. This CDR3 has 13 amino acids. The V end was cut by 3 bases, the J end by 0 bases, with 4 bases between. Germline values: CDR1 ENHRY, CDR2 SYGVKD. This CDR3 is CAISEGSTDTQYF. CDR3 DNA sequence: TGTGCCATCAGTGAAGGGAGCACAGATACGCAGTATTTT.

The V and J genes are TRBV18 and TRBJ1-4; possible D gene TRBD1, 5 bases. The germline V gene has CDR1 KGHSH and CDR2 LQKENI. V was clipped by 0 bases and J by 11 bases, with 10 bases between them. The CDR3 contains 13 residues. The CDR3 spells CASSPPGREKLFF. The CDR3 region has the DNA TGTGCCAGCTCACCACCGGGACGGGAGAAACTGTTTTTT.

This clonotype was counted once. One junction end disagrees with the germline gene, perhaps due to a read error. This chain uses TRBV30 with TRBJ1-2; no clear D. This CDR3 spans 13 amino acids. The germline CDR1 and CDR2 sequences are GTSNPN and SVGIG (reference sequence). DNA for the CDR3: TGTGCCTGGAGTCCGCAGACTAACTATGGCTACACCTTT. Translation: CAWSPQTNYGYTF.

The chain combines TRBV7-2 with TRBJ2-1; a possible D gene is TRBD2 (7 bases). In germline, CDR1 is SGHTA, CDR2 FQGNSA. The V end was cut by 5 bases, the J end by 8 bases, with 19 bases between. The CDR3 length is 15 residues. The CDR3 loop reads CASSTVGQGRDEQFF. The CDR3 DNA sequence: TGTGCCAGCAGCACCGTCGGGCAGGGGAGGGATGAGCAGTTCTTC.

The V gene is TRBV9, the J gene TRBJ2-5; 8 nucleotides align to TRBD2. The germline CDR1 and CDR2 sequences are SGDLS and YYNGEE. The V gene end was trimmed by 3 bases and the J gene end by 2 bases; junction bases not matched to a gene: 3. This CDR3 contains 14 residues. CDR3 in DNA: TGTGCCAGCAGCGCCGGGGGGGCACAAGAGACCCAGTACTTC. It yields the protein CASSAGGAQETQYF.

This chain connects TRBV5-1 to TRBJ2-5; no reliable D call. Trimming left V 4 bases short and J 11 bases short, with 15 bases between. The CDR3 is made up of 12 amino acids. Germline loops: CDR1 SGHRS, CDR2 YFSETQ. The chain's CDR3 is CASSPTPPVQYF. In DNA form, the CDR3 reads TGCGCCAGCAGCCCCACCCCCCCTGTGCAGTACTTC.

The chain is built from TRBV11-2 and TRBJ1-1, with D tentatively TRBD1 (5 bases). Deletions cut 0 bases from V and 5 bases from J, with 13 bases between. There are 15 residues in the CDR3. Looked up from germline, CDR1 is SGHAT and CDR2 is FQNNGV. CDR3 DNA: TGTGCCAGCAGCTTAGATCATGCGGCAGGGACTGAAGCTTTCTTT. Translated, it gives CASSLDHAAGTEAFF.

In this sample, this clonotype turned up a few times. This rearrangement joins TRBV7-9 to TRBJ2-5; D possibly uses TRBD1 or TRBD2 (5 bases each). Germline loops: CDR1 SEHNR, CDR2 FQNEAQ (reference sequence). This CDR3 is 14 amino acids long. V was shortened by 3 bases and J by 3 bases, with 11 bases between the two germline ends. The CDR3 region is CASSLTGTKETQYF. CDR3 sequence (DNA): TGTGCCAGCAGCTTGACGGGGACCAAAGAGACCCAGTACTTC. The variable domain in full, with the rest retrieved from reference TRBV7-9 and TRBJ2-5, is DTGVSQNPRHKITKRGQNVTFRCDPISEHNRLYWYRQTLGQGPEFLTYFQNEAQLEKSRLLSDRFSAERPKGSFSTLEIQRTEQGDSAMYLCASSLTGTKETQYFGPGTRLLVL.

In this sample, this clonotype turned up a few times. V and J are TRBV6-2 or TRBV6-3 and TRBJ2-1; TRBD1 matches at 10 bases. Losses at the gene ends were 5 bases for V and 5 bases for J; bases not matched to a gene: 6. The CDR3 contains 15 residues. Germline V gene sequence: CDR1 MNHEY, CDR2 SVGEGT. This CDR3 is CASSRTGGPNNEQFF. In DNA form, the CDR3 reads TGTGCCAGCAGTAGGACAGGGGGTCCGAACAATGAGCAGTTCTTC.

Here the CDR3 reads CASSPRLAGKTQYF. The CDR3 region has the DNA TGTGCCAGCAGCCCCCGACTAGCTGGGAAGACCCAGTACTTC. This rearrangement joins TRBV3-1 to TRBJ2-5; 7 bases are shared with TRBD2. With V trimmed by 4 bases and J by 6 bases, 8 bases remained unmatched. Germline values: CDR1 LGHDT, CDR2 YNNKEL (reference sequence). The CDR3 covers 14 residues.

The chain couples TRBV5-1 to TRBJ2-5; no definite D call. The DNA end is a closer match to TRBJ2-7, so the J assignment may be wrong. Germline V gene lookup returns CDR1 SGHRS and CDR2 YFSETQ. The length of the CDR3 is 12 residues. CDR3 sequence (DNA): TGCGCCAGCAGCTTGGGACGGTACGAGCAGTACGTC. It specifies CASSLGRYEQYV.